This T cell receptor beta chain comes out of a study of shared clonotypes between healthy human individuals. Study details: Per-donor plates numbered three CD4 naive, three CD4 memory, two CD8 naive and one CD8 memory. General study findings and limits: About 5% of naive CD4 clonotypes were common to a few donors. Clonotype sharing among the donors was expected to vary with sequencing depth.

Under the authors' procedure: ImmunoSEQ output held junction-only sequences without quality scores, so filtering differed. Assay: immunoSEQ multiplex PCR; the TCRdb copy retains only in-frame clones and omits some. For V, J and clone size, that table is used; D and trimming come from the DNA. The sample carries around 1.9 million clones, roughly 93% recorded once. The ends were cut back, 4 bases at V and 9 bases at J, with 19 bases in the middle. Germline CDR1 reads SEHNR; CDR2 reads FQNEAQ (reference sequence). This CDR3 has 14 amino acids. The table lists this clone with a count of one. Its cognate antigen is unknown. Cells designated naive CD8 were CD45RO-negative and were positively selected for CCR7, with terminally differentiated effector memory CD45RA+ cells excluded.

Sequenced material: naive CD8+ T cells from PBMCs. This receptor was identified in a man younger than 35 in good health. Some clones in this sample may be carry-over from other donors' samples. The chain recombines TRBV7-9 with TRBJ2-7; a weak D match, TRBD1 (6 bases). CDR3 protein: CASSSEYRVLGQYF. The DNA for the CDR3 is TGTGCCAGCAGCTCGGAATACAGGGTCTTAGGGCAGTACTTC.